This is a list of T cell receptor beta chains from one sample in a study of cytomegalovirus exposure and HLA in healthy donors. The repertoire was sequenced with immunoSEQ multiplex PCR; TCRdb's copy has only in-frame clones and lacks some. The sample's table shows approximately 110,000 clones. The specimen was PBMCs. The source of these receptors is a man over 45 in good health and CMV-seronegative. Each CDR3 is given with its conserved first and last residue. The D gene is left open where the match is weak.

J gene,V gene,D gene,CDR3 protein,CDR3 DNA
TRBJ2-1,TRBV5-1,TRBD1,CASSPTGQTYNEQFF,TGCGCCAGCAGCCCGACGGGACAGACCTACAATGAGCAGTTCTTC
TRBJ2-7,TRBV4-3,TRBD1,CASSQSRDRGPYEQYF,TGCGCCAGCAGCCAATCCCGGGACAGGGGCCCCTACGAGCAGTACTTC
TRBJ1-2,TRBV19,TRBD1,CASSIQDRGDGYTF,TGTGCCAGTAGTATTCAGGACAGGGGAGACGGCTACACCTTC
TRBJ2-3,TRBV18,TRBD2,CASSPPGLDTDTQYF,TGTGCCAGCTCACCACCGGGACTAGATACGGATACGCAGTATTTT
TRBJ2-3,TRBV9,.,CASSPWGPGTDTQYF,TGTGCCAGCAGCCCATGGGGGCCCGGCACAGATACGCAGTATTTT
TRBJ1-5,TRBV19,.,CASSHVLRGDQPQHF,TGTGCCAGTAGTCATGTTCTCCGAGGAGATCAGCCCCAGCATTTT
TRBJ1-2,TRBV9,.,CASRGDRSPGGYTF,TGTGCCAGCAGAGGAGACAGATCTCCCGGGGGCTACACCTTC
TRBJ2-7,TRBV7-9,TRBD2,CASSLQTSGRPGEQYF,TGTGCCAGCAGCCTCCAGACTAGCGGGAGGCCCGGGGAGCAGTACTTC
TRBJ2-7,TRBV25-1,.,CASSEGGRTYEQYF,TGTGCCAGCAGTGAAGGCGGGCGAACCTACGAGCAGTACTTC
TRBJ2-1,TRBV18,.,CASSPPRVAAYNEQFF,TGTGCCAGCTCACCACCGAGAGTAGCGGCCTACAATGAGCAGTTCTTC
TRBJ2-1,TRBV5-1,TRBD2,CASSWTSGGPDGDEQFF,TGCGCCAGCAGCTGGACTAGCGGGGGGCCGGACGGCGATGAGCAGTTCTTC
TRBJ2-2,TRBV9,TRBD1,CASQGVSTGELFF,TGTGCCAGCCAGGGGGTTTCAACCGGGGAGCTGTTTTTT
TRBJ1-4,TRBV6-5,TRBD1,CASTKIQGINEKLFF,TGTGCCAGCACCAAAATACAGGGGATCAATGAAAAACTGTTTTTT
TRBJ2-3,TRBV18,TRBD2,CASSEGLAVTDTQYF,TGTGCCAGCTCTGAGGGACTAGCGGTCACAGATACGCAGTATTTT
TRBJ2-7,TRBV5-4,.,CASSPDTRTYEQYF,TGTGCCAGCAGTCCGGACACCCGGACCTACGAGCAGTACTTC
TRBJ2-7,TRBV9,.,CASSPSGRGMVEQYF,TGTGCCAGCAGCCCCAGCGGCAGGGGTATGGTCGAGCAGTACTTC
TRBJ2-5,TRBV5-4,TRBD1,CASSGGQQETQYF,TGTGCCAGCAGCGGGGGACAGCAAGAGACCCAGTACTTC
TRBJ2-1,TRBV5-6,TRBD1,CASRPETGGSYNEQFF,TGTGCCAGCAGACCTGAGACAGGGGGCTCGTACAATGAGCAGTTCTTC
TRBJ1-5,TRBV10-3,TRBD1,CAISEGDRTSNQPQHF,TGTGCCATCAGTGAAGGGGACAGGACTAGCAATCAGCCCCAGCATTTT
TRBJ1-3,TRBV5-1,TRBD1,CASSLTPGGGNTIYF,TGCGCCAGCAGCTTGACCCCAGGGGGAGGAAACACCATATATTTT
TRBJ2-7,TRBV19,TRBD1,CASSPGQSYEQYF,TGTGCCAGTAGCCCGGGACAGTCATACGAGCAGTACTTC
TRBJ1-1,TRBV19,.,CASSVMGGAEAFF,TGTGCCAGTAGTGTTATGGGGGGGGCTGAAGCTTTCTTT
TRBJ2-5,TRBV9,TRBD2,CASASGFQETQYF,TGTGCCAGCGCTAGCGGATTCCAAGAGACCCAGTACTTC
TRBJ2-3,TRBV12-5,TRBD1,CASALTGGFDTQYF,TGTGCTAGTGCCCTGACAGGGGGTTTCGATACGCAGTATTTT
TRBJ1-3,TRBV4-1,.,CASSLGSSGNTIYF,TGCGCCAGCAGCCTCGGGAGTAGTGGAAACACCATATATTTT
TRBJ2-7,TRBV7-2,TRBD2,CASSQGLAVSLEQYF,TGTGCCAGCAGCCAGGGACTAGCGGTCTCTTTGGAGCAGTACTTC
TRBJ2-5,TRBV10-3,TRBD2,CAISGGGGETQYF,TGTGCCATCAGCGGCGGGGGAGGAGAGACCCAGTACTTC
TRBJ2-7,TRBV14,TRBD2,CASSQTSGRAYEQYF,TGTGCCAGCAGCCAGACTAGCGGGAGGGCCTACGAGCAGTACTTC
TRBJ2-7,TRBV29-1,.,CSVTGDRMEQYF,TGCAGCGTCACTGGTGACAGAATGGAGCAGTACTTC
TRBJ1-2,TRBV5-1,TRBD1,CASSPQGQNRAWYTF,TGCGCCAGCAGCCCCCAGGGACAGAACCGCGCTTGGTACACCTTC
TRBJ1-5,TRBV23-1,.,CASSQLPRPWHFFYSNQPQHF,TGCGCCAGCAGTCAATTGCCGAGGCCTTGGCATTTTTTTTATAGCAATCAGCCCCAGCATTTT
TRBJ1-1,TRBV2,TRBD1,CASREQGVSTEAFF,TGTGCCAGCAGGGAACAGGGGGTGAGCACTGAAGCTTTCTTT
TRBJ2-7,TRBV7-2,TRBD1,CASSPAWDRQSHEQYF,TGTGCCAGCAGCCCCGCCTGGGACAGGCAATCCCACGAGCAGTACTTC
TRBJ2-7,TRBV7-6,.,CASSRQGISYEQYF,TGTGCCAGCAGCCGCCAGGGAATCTCCTACGAGCAGTACTTC
TRBJ1-4,TRBV19,TRBD1,CASSPTGATNEKLFF,TGTGCCAGTAGTCCCACAGGGGCAACTAATGAAAAACTGTTTTTT
TRBJ1-1,TRBV4-2,.,CASSQAQGQNTEAFF,TGTGCCAGCAGCCAAGCCCAGGGGCAGAACACTGAAGCTTTCTTT
TRBJ1-1,TRBV5-1,.,CASSLAATVNTEAFF,TGCGCCAGCAGCTTGGCAGCGACGGTGAACACTGAAGCTTTCTTT